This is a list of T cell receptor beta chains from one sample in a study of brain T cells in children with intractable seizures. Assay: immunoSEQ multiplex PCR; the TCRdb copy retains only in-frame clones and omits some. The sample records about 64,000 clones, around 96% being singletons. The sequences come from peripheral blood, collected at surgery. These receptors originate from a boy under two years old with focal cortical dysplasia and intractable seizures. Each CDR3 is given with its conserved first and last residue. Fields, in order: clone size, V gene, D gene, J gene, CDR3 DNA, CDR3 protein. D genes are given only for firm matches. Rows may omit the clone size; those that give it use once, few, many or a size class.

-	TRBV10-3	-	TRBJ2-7	TGTGCCATCAGTGAGTCCTCTAGGCGAACTTCCTACGAGCAGTACTTC	CAISESSRRTSYEQYF
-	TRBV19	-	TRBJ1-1	TGTGCCAGTAGTATACGACGGGAGGCTTTCTTT	CASSIRREAFF
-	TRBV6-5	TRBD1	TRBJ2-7	TGTGCCAGCAGTTACGCCTCTGGGACAGGCGAGCAGTACTTC	CASSYASGTGEQYF
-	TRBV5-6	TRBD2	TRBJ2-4	TGTGCCAGCAGCTCACCAATAGCGGGAGCGTTGGACATTCAGTACTTC	CASSSPIAGALDIQYF
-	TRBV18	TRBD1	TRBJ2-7	TGTGCCAGCTCACTTCTCGGGACAGTTGACGAGCAGTACTTC	CASSLLGTVDEQYF
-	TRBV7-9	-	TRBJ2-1	TGTGCCAGCAGCTTACTGAGCTCCTACAATGAGCAGTTCTTC	CASSLLSSYNEQFF
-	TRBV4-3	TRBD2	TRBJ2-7	TGCGCCAGCAGCCTCGAAGCCCGGGAGGCCGGCTACGAGCAGTACTTC	CASSLEAREAGYEQYF
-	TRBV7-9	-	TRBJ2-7	TGTGCCAGCAGCTCCGCGGGACGTACCTACGAGCAGTACTTC	CASSSAGRTYEQYF
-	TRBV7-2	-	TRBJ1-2	TGTGCCAGCAGCTTAGCGCCCCCAGGGTGGGAAGCTAACTATGGCTACACCTTC	CASSLAPPGWEANYGYTF
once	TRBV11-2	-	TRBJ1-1	TGTGCCAGCAGCTTAGTGTCTCCCAACACTGAAGCTTTCTTT	CASSLVSPNTEAFF
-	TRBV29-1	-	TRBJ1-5	TGCAGCGTTGAAGATCTTAAGGGGGTGAGGGATTTT	CSVEDLKGVRDF
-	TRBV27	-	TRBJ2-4	TGTGCCAGCAGTTTAGGTGGGACCCTGCAGGGAGCCAAAAACATTCAGTACTTC	CASSLGGTLQGAKNIQYF
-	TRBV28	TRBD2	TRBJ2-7	TGTGCCAGCAGCCCTCTTCTAGCGGGCTCCTACGAGCAGTACTTC	CASSPLLAGSYEQYF
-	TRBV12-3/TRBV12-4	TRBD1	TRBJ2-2	TGTGCCAGCAGATCGGGACAGACCGGGGAGCTGTTTTTT	CASRSGQTGELFF
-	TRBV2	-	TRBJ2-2	TGTGCCAGCAGTGTAGGATTCCAGGGCCTCACCGGGGAGCTGTTTTTT	CASSVGFQGLTGELFF
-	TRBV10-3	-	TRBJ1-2	TGTGCCACCGAGCAAGGGCCTCGGGATGACTACACCTTC	CATEQGPRDDYTF
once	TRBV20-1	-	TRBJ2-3	TGCAGTGCTAGTATGAACCCCGCGGGGGATACGCAGTATTTT	CSASMNPAGDTQYF
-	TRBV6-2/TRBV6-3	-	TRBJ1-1	TGTGCCAGCAGTTACGGCAGGGGAGCGTGGGCTTTCTTT	CASSYGRGAWAFF
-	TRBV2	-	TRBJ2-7	TGTGCCAGCAGTGAACCCCAGGTAGCTTGCTTC	CASSEPQVACF
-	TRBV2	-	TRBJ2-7	TGTGCCAGCAGTGAAGGGACAACCTACGAGCAGTACTTC	CASSEGTTYEQYF
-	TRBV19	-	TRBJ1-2	TGTGCCAGTAGTATTAGGGAGGATGGCTACACCTTC	CASSIREDGYTF
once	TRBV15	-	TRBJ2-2	TGTGCCACCAGTTTAGTCACAGGGAACACCGGGGAGCTGTTTTTT	CATSLVTGNTGELFF
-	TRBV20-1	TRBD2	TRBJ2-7	TGCAGTGCTAGTCCGTTCCTGACTAGCGGAATCTACGAGCAGTACTTC	CSASPFLTSGIYEQYF
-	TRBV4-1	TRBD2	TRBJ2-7	TGCGCCAGCAGCCCCAAAAAACACTCAACTAGCGGGGGGGCGTCGGTGCAGTACTTC	CASSPKKHSTSGGASVQYF
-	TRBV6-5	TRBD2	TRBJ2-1	TGTGCCAGCAGTTACGGCCGGGAGGATGAGCAGTTCTTC	CASSYGREDEQFF
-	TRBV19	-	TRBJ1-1	TGTGCCAGTAGTACGGGACACGGGGGCAGGAACACTGAAGCTTTCTTT	CASSTGHGGRNTEAFF
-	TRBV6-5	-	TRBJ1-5	TGTGCCAGCAAGGCCTACGGGGATAGCAATCAGCCCCAGCATTTT	CASKAYGDSNQPQHF
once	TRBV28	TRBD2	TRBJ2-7	TGTGCCAGCAGAACTAGCGGGAGCGTGAGTGAGCAGTACTTC	CASRTSGSVSEQYF
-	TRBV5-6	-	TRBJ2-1	TGTGCCAGCAGCTTGGGCCTTCGGCGCGAGAGCTCCTACAATGAGCAGTTCTTC	CASSLGLRRESSYNEQFF
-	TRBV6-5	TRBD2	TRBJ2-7	TGTGCCAGCAGTTACGAAGGACTAGCTCCCTACGAGCAGTACTTC	CASSYEGLAPYEQYF
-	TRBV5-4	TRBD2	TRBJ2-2	TGTGCCAGCAGCCCAACACTCCCGGGACTAGCGGGGACGAACACCGGGGAGCTGTTTTTT	CASSPTLPGLAGTNTGELFF
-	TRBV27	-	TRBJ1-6	TGTGCCAGCTCCCGGACTGATTTTTATAATTCACCCCTCCACTTT	CASSRTDFYNSPLHF
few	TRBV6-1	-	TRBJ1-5	TGTGCCAGCAGTGTGTTGGCAAGGGCGAGGAATCAGCCCCAGCATTTT	CASSVLARARNQPQHF
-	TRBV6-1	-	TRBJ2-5	TGTGCCAGCAGTGAATTTCGGTGGAGGGGTCTTGGTCAAGAGACCCAGTACTTC	CASSEFRWRGLGQETQYF
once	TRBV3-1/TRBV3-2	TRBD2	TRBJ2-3	TGTGCCAGCAGCCACCTCTCAACTAGCGTCCCCACAGATACGCAGTATTTT	CASSHLSTSVPTDTQYF
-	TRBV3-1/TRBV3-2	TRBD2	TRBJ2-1	TGTGCCAGCAGCCAAAGAGGACTAGGGTACAATGAGCAGTTCTTC	CASSQRGLGYNEQFF
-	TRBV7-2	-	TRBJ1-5	TGTGCCAGCAGCTTACGAAGTGGGCCTCAGCAGCCCCAGCATTTT	CASSLRSGPQQPQHF
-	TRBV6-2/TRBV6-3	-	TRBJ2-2	TGTGCCAGCAGTTACCCGGGAGTGATAGGGGTGTTGGCCGGGGAGCTGTTTTTT	CASSYPGVIGVLAGELFF
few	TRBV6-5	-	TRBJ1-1	TGTGCCAGCAGTTACTCGAGTGTGGCGAACACTGAAGCTTTCTTT	CASSYSSVANTEAFF
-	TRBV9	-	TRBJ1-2	TGTGCCGGCAGCGAGGGGCCCCAGGGGGGCTACACCTTC	CAGSEGPQGGYTF
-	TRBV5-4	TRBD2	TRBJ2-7	TGTGCCAGCAGCTTGGATGGACTAGCGGGGGGTGGCACCTACGAGCAGTACTTC	CASSLDGLAGGGTYEQYF
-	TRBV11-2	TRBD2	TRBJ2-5	TGTGCCAGCAGCTTAGAGCCCCGAGCTAGCGGGGCAAGAGAGACCCAGTACTTC	CASSLEPRASGARETQYF
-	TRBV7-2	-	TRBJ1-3	TGTGCCAGCAGCTTAGGGGGTATGGGCGGAAACACCATATATTTT	CASSLGGMGGNTIYF
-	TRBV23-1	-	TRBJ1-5	TGCGCCAGCAGCCCTGGCGCATCCTTTGGCAATCAGCCCCAGCATTTT	CASSPGASFGNQPQHF
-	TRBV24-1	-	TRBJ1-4	TGTGCCACCAGTGATTTGTGGGGGACTAATGAAAAACTGTTTTTT	CATSDLWGTNEKLFF
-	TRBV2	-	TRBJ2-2	TGTGCCAGCTCAGTACAGGGCGGCGCCGGGGAGCTGTTTTTT	CASSVQGGAGELFF
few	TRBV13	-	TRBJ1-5	TGTGCCAGCAGCTTGTACAGGCAGGGAGGGCAGCCCCAGCATTTT	CASSLYRQGGQPQHF
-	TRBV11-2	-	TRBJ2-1	TGTGCCAGCAGCTTTTTGGATGAGCAGTTCTTC	CASSFLDEQFF
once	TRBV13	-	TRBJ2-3	TGTGCCAGCAGCTTACGGGATACGCAGTATTTT	CASSLRDTQYF
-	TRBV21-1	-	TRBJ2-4	TGTGCCAGCAGCGCCCGGGTACCAGCCAAAAACATTCAGTACTTC	CASSARVPAKNIQYF
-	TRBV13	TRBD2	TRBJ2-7	TGTGCCAGCAGCTTAATCGGACTAGCGGGGACCTACGAGCAGTACTTC	CASSLIGLAGTYEQYF
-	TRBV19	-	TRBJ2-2	TGTGCCAGTAGGGGGGGTAGTTCCACCGGGGAGCTGTTTTTT	CASRGGSSTGELFF
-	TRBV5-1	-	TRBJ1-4	TGCGCCAGCAGCTTGGCCTTCTCGAAAACTAATGAAAAACTGTTTTTT	CASSLAFSKTNEKLFF
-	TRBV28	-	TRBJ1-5	TGTGCCAGCAGTTTTGTTCTAGGGCGGCGCGGAGGGAATAATAGCAATCAGCCCCAGCATTTT	CASSFVLGRRGGNNSNQPQHF
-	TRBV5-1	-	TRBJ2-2	TGCGCCAGCAGCTTGCTAGGGACCGGGACCGGGGAGCTGTTTTTT	CASSLLGTGTGELFF
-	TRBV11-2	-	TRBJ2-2	TGTGCCAGCAGCTTAAAGGCTATCCCCGGGGAGCTGTTTTTT	CASSLKAIPGELFF
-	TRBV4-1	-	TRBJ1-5	TGCGCCAGCAGCCAAGATGAAGGGACATATAGCAATCAGCCCCAGCATTTT	CASSQDEGTYSNQPQHF
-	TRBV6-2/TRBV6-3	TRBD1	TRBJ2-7	TGTGCCAGCAGTTACCAGCCGGGACAGGGTTCTCTCGAGCAGTACTTC	CASSYQPGQGSLEQYF
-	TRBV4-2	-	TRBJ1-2	TGTGCCAGCAGCCATCCTAGGGGGTACGGCTACACCTTC	CASSHPRGYGYTF
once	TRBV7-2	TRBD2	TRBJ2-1	TGTGCCAGCAGCCCAATCCGACTAGCGGCCGGCAATGAGCAGTTCTTC	CASSPIRLAAGNEQFF